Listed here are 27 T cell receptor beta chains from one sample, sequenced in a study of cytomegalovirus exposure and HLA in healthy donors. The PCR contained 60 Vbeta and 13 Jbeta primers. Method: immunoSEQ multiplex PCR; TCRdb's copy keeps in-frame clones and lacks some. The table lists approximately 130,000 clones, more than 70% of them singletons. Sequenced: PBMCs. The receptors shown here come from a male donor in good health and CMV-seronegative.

Written as DNA, the CDR3 is TGTGCCAGCAGCTTGGCAAGTACAGATAATTCACCCCTCCACTTT. Its translation is CASSLASTDNSPLHF. The chain combines TRBV5-5 with TRBJ1-6; D unresolved. Germline V gene data show CDR1 as SGHKS and CDR2 as YYEKEE (reference sequence). The ends were cut back, 0 bases at V and 5 bases at J, with 9 bases in the middle. The CDR3 runs to 15 residues.

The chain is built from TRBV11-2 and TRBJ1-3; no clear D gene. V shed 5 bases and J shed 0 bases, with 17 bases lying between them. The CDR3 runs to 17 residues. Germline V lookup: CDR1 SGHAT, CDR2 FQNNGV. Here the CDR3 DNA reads TGTGCCAGCAGCCCTTCTCAAGCGCACCTCTCTGGAAACACCATATATTTT. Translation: CASSPSQAHLSGNTIYF.

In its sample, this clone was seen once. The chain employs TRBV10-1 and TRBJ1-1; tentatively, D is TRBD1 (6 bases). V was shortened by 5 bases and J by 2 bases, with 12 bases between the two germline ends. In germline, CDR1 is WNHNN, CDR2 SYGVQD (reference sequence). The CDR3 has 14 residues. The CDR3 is CASSFGTSNTEAFF. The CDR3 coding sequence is TGCGCCAGCAGTTTTGGGACATCAAACACTGAAGCTTTCTTT.

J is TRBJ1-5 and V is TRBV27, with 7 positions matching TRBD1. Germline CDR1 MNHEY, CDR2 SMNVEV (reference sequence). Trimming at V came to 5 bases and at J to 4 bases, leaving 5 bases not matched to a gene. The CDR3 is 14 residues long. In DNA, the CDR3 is TGTGCCAGCAGTCTCCGGGACAGTAATCAGCCCCAGCATTTT. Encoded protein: CASSLRDSNQPQHF.

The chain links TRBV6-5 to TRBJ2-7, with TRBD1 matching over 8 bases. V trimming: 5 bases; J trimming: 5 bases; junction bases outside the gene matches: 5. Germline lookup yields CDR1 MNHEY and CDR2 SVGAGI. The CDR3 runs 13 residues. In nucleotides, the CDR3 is TGTGCCAGCAGTACCGACAGGGGTCACGAGCAGTACTTC. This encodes CASSTDRGHEQYF.

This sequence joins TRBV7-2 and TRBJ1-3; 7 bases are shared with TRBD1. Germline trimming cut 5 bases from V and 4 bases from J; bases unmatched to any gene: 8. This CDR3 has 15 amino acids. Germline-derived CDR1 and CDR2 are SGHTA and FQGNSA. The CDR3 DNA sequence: TGTGCCAGCAGCCCCGACAGGGCGCCCGGAAACACCATATATTTT. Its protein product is CASSPDRAPGNTIYF.

CDR3 sequence reads: CASSLSGERAINYGYTF. DNA for the CDR3: TGTGCCAGCAGCCTTAGCGGAGAGAGGGCCATTAACTATGGCTACACCTTC. V gene TRBV7-6 combines with J gene TRBJ1-2; D gene ambiguous. Germline assignment: CDR1 SGHVS and CDR2 FNYEAQ. The ends were cut back, 5 bases at V and 1 base at J, with 20 bases in the middle. There are 17 residues in the CDR3. The full variable domain, in which reference TRBV7-6 and TRBJ1-2 provide the parts outside the CDR3, is GAGVSQSPRYKVTKRGQDVALRCDPISGHVSLYWYRQALGQGPEFLTYFNYEAQQDKSGLPNDRFSAERPEGSISTLTIQRTEQRDSAMYRCASSLSGERAINYGYTFGSGTRLTVV.

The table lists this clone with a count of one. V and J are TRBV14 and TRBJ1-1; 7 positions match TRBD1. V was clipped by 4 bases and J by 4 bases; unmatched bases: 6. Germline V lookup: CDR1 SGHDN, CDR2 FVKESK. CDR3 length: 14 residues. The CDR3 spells CASSLRQGGTEAFF. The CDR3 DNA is TGTGCCAGCAGCCTTCGACAGGGAGGCACTGAAGCTTTCTTT.

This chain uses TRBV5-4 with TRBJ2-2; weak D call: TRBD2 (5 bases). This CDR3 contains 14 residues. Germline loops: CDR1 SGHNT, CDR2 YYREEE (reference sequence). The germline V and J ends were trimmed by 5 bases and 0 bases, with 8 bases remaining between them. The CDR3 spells CASSLTTNTGELFF. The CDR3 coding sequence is TGTGCCAGCAGTTTGACTACGAACACCGGGGAGCTGTTTTTT.

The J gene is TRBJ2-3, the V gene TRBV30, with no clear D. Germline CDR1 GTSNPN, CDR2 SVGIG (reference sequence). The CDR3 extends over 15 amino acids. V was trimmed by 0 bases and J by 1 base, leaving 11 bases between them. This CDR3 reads CAWSVLVSGTDTQYF. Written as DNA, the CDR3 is TGTGCCTGGAGTGTTTTGGTCAGCGGCACAGATACGCAGTATTTT. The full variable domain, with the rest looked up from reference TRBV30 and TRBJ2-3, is SQTIHQWPATLVQPVGSPLSLECTVEGTSNPNLYWYRQAAGRGLQLLFYSVGIGQISSEVPQNLSASRPQDRQFILSSKKLLLSDSGFYLCAWSVLVSGTDTQYFGPGTRLTVL.

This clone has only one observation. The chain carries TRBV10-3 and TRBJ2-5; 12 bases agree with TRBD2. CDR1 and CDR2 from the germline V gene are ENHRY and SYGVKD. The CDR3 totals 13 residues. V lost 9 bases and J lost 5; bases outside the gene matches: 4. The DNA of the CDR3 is TGTGCCATTCGGACTAGCGGGAAGGAGACCCAGTACTTC. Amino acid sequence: CAIRTSGKETQYF.

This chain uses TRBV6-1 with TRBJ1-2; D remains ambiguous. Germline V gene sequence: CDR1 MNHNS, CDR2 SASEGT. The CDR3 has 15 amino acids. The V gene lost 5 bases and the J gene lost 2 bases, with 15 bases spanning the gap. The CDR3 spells CASSQGLEANYGYTF. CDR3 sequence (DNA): TGTGCCAGCAGTCAAGGGCTAGAAGCAAACTATGGCTACACCTTC.

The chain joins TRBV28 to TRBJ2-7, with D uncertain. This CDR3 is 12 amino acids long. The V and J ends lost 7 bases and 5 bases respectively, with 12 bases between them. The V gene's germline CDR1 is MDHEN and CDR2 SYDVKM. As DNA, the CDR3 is TGTGCCAGCACAGGAACTTACGACGAGCAGTACTTC. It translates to CASTGTYDEQYF.

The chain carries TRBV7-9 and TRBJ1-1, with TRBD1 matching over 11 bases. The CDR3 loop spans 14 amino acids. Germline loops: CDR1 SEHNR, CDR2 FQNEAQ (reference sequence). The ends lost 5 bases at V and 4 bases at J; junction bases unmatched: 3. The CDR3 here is CASSRGQGVTEAFF. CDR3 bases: TGTGCCAGCAGCAGGGGACAGGGGGTCACTGAAGCTTTCTTT.

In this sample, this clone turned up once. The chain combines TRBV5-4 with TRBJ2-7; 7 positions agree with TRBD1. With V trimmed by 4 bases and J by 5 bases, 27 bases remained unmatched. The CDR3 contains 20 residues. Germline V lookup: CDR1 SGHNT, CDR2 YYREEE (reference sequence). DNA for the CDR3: TGTGCCAGCAGCGGAGAGCCCCGGGACAGAGGTTTGGTCTGGCTCGACGAGCAGTACTTC. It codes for CASSGEPRDRGLVWLDEQYF. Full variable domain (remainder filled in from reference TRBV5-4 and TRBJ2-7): ETGVTQSPTHLIKTRGQQVTLRCSSQSGHNTVSWYQQALGQGPQFIFQYYREEENGRGNFPPRFSGLQFPNYSSELNVNALELDDSALYLCASSGEPRDRGLVWLDEQYFGPGTRLTVT.

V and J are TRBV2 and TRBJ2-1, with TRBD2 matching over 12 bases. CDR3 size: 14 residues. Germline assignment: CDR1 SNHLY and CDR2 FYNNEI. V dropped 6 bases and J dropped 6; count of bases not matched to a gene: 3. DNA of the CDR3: TGTGCCAGCAGGACTAGCGGGGGCTCCAATGAGCAGTTCTTC. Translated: CASRTSGGSNEQFF.

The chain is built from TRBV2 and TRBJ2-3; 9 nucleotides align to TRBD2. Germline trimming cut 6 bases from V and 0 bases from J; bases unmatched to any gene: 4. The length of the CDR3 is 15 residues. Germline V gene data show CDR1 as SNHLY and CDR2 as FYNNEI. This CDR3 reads CASRLAGASTDTQYF. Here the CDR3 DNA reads TGTGCCAGCAGATTAGCGGGGGCTAGCACAGATACGCAGTATTTT.

This chain's CDR3 is CAWKDRGGYEQYF. The CDR3 DNA sequence: TGTGCCTGGAAGGACAGGGGAGGGTACGAGCAGTACTTC. The rearrangement uses TRBV30 and TRBJ2-7, with 9 bases lining up with TRBD1. CDR3 length: 13 residues. Germline V lookup: CDR1 GTSNPN, CDR2 SVGIG (reference sequence). V lost 4 bases and J lost 4; bases outside the gene matches: 5.

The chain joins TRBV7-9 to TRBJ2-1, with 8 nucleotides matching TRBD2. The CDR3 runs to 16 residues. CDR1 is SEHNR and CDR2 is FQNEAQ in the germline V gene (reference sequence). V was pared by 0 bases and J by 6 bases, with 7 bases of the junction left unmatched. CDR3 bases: TGTGCCAGCAGCTTAGCTATCGGGGGGGCCCTCAATGAGCAGTTCTTC. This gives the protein CASSLAIGGALNEQFF.

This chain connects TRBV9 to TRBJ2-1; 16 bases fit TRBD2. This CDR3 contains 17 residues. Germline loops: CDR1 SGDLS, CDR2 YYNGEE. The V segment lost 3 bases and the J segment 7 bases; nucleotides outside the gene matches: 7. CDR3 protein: CASSAGGLAGGRNEQFF. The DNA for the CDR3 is TGTGCCAGCAGCGCGGGGGGACTAGCGGGGGGGCGGAATGAGCAGTTCTTC.

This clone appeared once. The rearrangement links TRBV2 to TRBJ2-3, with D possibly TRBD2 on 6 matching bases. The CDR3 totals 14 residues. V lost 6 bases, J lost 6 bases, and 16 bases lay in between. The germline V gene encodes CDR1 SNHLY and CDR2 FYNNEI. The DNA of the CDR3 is TGTGCCAGCAGGGCCCGGGGGTATGCGGATACGCAGTATTTT. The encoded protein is CASRARGYADTQYF. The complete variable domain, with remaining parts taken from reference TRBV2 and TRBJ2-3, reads EPEVTQTPSHQVTQMGQEVILRCVPISNHLYFYWYRQILGQKVEFLVSFYNNEISEKSEIFDDQFSVERPDGSNFTLKIRSTKLEDSAMYFCASRARGYADTQYFGPGTRLTVL.

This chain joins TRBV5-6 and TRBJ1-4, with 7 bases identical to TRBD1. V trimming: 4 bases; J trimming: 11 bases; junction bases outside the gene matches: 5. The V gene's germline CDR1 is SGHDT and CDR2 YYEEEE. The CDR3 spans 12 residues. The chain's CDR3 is CASSKLQGKLFF. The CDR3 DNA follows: TGTGCCAGCAGCAAACTACAGGGGAAACTGTTTTTT.

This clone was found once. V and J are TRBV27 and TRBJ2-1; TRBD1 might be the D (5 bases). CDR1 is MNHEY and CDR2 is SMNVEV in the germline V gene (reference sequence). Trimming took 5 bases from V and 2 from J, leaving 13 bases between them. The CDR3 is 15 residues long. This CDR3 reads CASSGAGRPYNEQFF. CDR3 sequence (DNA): TGTGCCAGCAGTGGCGCAGGGCGTCCCTACAATGAGCAGTTCTTC.

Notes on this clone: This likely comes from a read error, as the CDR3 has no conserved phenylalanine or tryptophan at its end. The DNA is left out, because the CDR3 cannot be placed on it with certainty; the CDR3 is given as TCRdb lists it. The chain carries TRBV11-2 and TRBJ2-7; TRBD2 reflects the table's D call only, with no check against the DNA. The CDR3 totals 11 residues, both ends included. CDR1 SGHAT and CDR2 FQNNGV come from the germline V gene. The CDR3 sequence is CASSLDAVWEL.

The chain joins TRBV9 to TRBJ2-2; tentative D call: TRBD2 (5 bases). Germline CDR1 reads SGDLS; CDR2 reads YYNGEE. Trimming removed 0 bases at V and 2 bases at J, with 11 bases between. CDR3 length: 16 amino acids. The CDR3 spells CASSVGVGVNTGELFF. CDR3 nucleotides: TGTGCCAGCAGCGTAGGCGTCGGGGTAAACACCGGGGAGCTGTTTTTT.

CDR3 residues: CASSLDSFGNQPQHF. The CDR3 DNA reads TGCGCCAGCAGCTTGGACAGTTTTGGCAATCAGCCCCAGCATTTT. V is TRBV5-1 and J is TRBJ1-5; D uncertain. In germline, CDR1 is SGHRS, CDR2 YFSETQ. The CDR3 is made up of 15 amino acids. The V end lost 0 bases, the J end lost 2 bases, and 9 bases lay between the germline ends.

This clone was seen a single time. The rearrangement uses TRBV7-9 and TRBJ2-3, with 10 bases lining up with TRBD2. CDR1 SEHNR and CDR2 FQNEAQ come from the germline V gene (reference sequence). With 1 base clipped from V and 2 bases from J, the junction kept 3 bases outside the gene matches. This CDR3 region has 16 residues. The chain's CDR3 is CASSLGTSGDTDTQYF. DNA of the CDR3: TGTGCCAGCAGCTTAGGCACTAGCGGGGACACAGATACGCAGTATTTT.